This TCR beta chain was obtained from a study of chemoradiotherapy in HPV16-positive cancers. Notes on the study in general: For HPV16-positive patients, expanding HPV-responsive T cells associated with longer recurrence-free survival. Candidate HPV-specific clones and E7-related TCR motifs grew in tumor during treatment.

This clone showed up just a few times. The antigen remains unidentified. The V and J ends lost 5 bases and 3 bases, in that order; junction bases with no gene match: 4. Germline loops: CDR1 SGHTA, CDR2 FQGNSA. The CDR3 loop spans 14 amino acids. Here immunoSEQ multiplex PCR was the method, and the copy in TCRdb shows in-frame clones only, minus some. The sample has about 12,000 clones, 89% seen once. The sequence came from a human donor with HPV-associated anogenital cancer. The chain links TRBV7-2 to TRBJ1-3; 7 nucleotides align to TRBD1. Specimen: blood, collected from a patient who underwent chemoradiotherapy. The CDR3: CASSEQGGGNTIYF. In DNA, the CDR3 is TGTGCCAGCAGCGAGCAGGGGGGTGGAAACACCATATATTTT.